This T cell receptor (beta chain) was sequenced in a study of OX40 agonist ivuxolimab in advanced cancers. Study information: The dose-escalation group included hepatocellular carcinoma, melanoma, renal cell carcinoma and head and neck cancer. Mean age about 60 years, range 23 to 79; around 80% male.

Profiled with immunoSEQ multiplex PCR; TCRdb holds only in-frame clones, not every one. The table lists 92,000 or so clones, under 90% of them singletons. V lost 1 base and J 8 bases, leaving 14 bases between the germline ends. CDR1 GTSNPN and CDR2 SVGIG come from the germline V gene (reference sequence). The CDR3 has 13 residues. The sequenced sample was CD4+ or CD8+ T cells sorted from blood, obtained in a trial of the OX40 agonist ivuxolimab. The receptor was derived from an adult with an advanced solid tumor such as melanoma, head and neck, liver or kidney cancer. The chain joins TRBV30 to TRBJ1-2; a weak D match, TRBD1 (6 bases). In DNA, the CDR3 is TGTGCCTGGAGTGAGGGGAGGGGGTTAGGCTACACCTTC. The encoded protein is CAWSEGRGLGYTF.